This TCR beta chain was identified in a study of CD8 T cells in Susac syndrome. Findings and caveats of the study: CD8+ clones in Susac expanded most in TEMRA cells and active patients.

Remarks on this clonotype: The antigen remains unidentified.

Diagnostic criteria for definite or probable disease, in their recently defined form, were met by the patients with Susac syndrome. RNA totalling roughly 0.5 to 1 ug underwent reverse transcription with random hexamers. One entry per CDR3 protein, called by TCRdb with MiXCR from the immunoSEQ multiplex PCR reads. Among some 110,000 distinct CDR3 sequences, approximately 93% were seen once, and the ten largest hold approximately 0.41%. This receptor was taken from a human donor with Susac syndrome. The sample was CD8+ T cells from PBMCs.

The CDR3 DNA reads as TGCAGTGCCGGGACGGCCGACACAGATACGCAGTATTTT. It codes for CSAGTADTDTQYF. The rearrangement joins TRBV20-1 to TRBJ2-3, with D perhaps being TRBD1 or TRBD2 (5 bases each). V gave up 6 bases and J gave up 2 bases, with 12 bases separating them. The CDR3 consists of 13 residues. Germline loops: CDR1 DFQATT, CDR2 SNEGSKA (reference sequence).